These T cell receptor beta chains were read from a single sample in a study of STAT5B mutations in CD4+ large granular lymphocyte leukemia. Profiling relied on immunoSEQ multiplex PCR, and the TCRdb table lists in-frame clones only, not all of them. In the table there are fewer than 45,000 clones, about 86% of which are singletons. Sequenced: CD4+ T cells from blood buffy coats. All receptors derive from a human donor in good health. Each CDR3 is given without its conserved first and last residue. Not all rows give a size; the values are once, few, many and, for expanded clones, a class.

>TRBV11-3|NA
ASRFLRNTIY
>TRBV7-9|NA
ASFQEGTQY
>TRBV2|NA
ASRDRDGAYNEQF
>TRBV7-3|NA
ASSLTLAGETSYNEQF
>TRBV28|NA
ASKGGEAGVSDEQF
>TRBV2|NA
ASAEMGISTDTQY
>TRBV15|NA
ATSATGTVVYEQY
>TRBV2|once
ASSDDRSNYGYT
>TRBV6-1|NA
ASSPRNEQY
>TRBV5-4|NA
ASSLGDRYEQY
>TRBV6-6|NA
ASSKEGDSYEQY
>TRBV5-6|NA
ASSLGTGAGYT
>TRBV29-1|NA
SGVGQGAYEQY
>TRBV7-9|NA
ASSRPPGEQY
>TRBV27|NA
ASTTPGLAHGGTDTQY
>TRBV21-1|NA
ASSTGLAGAEQF
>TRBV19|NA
ASRPPFYYTGELF
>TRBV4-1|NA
ASSRGQGAF
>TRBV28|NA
ASRPRSGDRIHGYT
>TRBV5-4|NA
ASSLAASGSYTGELF
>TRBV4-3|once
ASSQFVAGKSTDTQY
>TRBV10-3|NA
AIRAPGQGTHYEQY
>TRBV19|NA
ASSILAGGSYEQY